The 21 T cell receptor beta chains listed next were all sequenced from one sample in a study of Graves' ophthalmopathy and Graves' hyperthyroidism. The authors amplified TCR beta CDR3 regions, and they did so from RNA transcripts for repertoire sequencing. HTBI primers were employed in first-round RT-PCR, then a second-round multiplex PCR followed. TCRdb recomputed calls from the multiplex PCR reads with MiXCR, one row per CDR3 protein. The sample lists some 750,000 distinct CDR3 sequences; about 44% were seen once. The source material was peripheral blood. The receptors stem from an adult man with Graves' ophthalmopathy.

The rearrangement joins TRBV20-1 to TRBJ2-5; 7 nucleotides align to TRBD1. The V gene end was trimmed by 5 bases and the J gene end by 5 bases; junction bases not matched to a gene: 5. The CDR3 covers 12 residues. Germline V gene data show CDR1 as DFQATT and CDR2 as SNEGSKA (reference sequence). The CDR3 bases are TGCAGTGCTTTCAGGGGGTTTGAGACCCAGTACTTC. Residues: CSAFRGFETQYF.

This clonotype turned up a few times. The CDR3 sequence: CASQDFDQPQHF. The CDR3 DNA is TGTGCCAGCCAGGATTTTGATCAGCCCCAGCATTTT. The rearrangement joins TRBV13 to TRBJ1-5; D ambiguous. This CDR3 is 12 amino acids long. Trimming took 8 bases from V and 5 from J, leaving 10 bases between them. Germline values: CDR1 PRHDT, CDR2 FYEKMQ (reference sequence).

The table lists this clonotype with many counts. J is TRBJ2-6 and V is TRBV5-6; no firm D call. The CDR3 is made up of 15 amino acids. Trimming took off 5 bases at V and 0 bases at J, with 9 bases between the two ends. Germline loops: CDR1 SGHDT, CDR2 YYEEEE. The CDR3 reads CASRNEDSGANVLTF. CDR3 DNA: TGTGCCAGCAGGAACGAGGACTCTGGGGCCAACGTCCTGACTTTC.

This clonotype was recorded once. The genes are TRBV7-9 and TRBJ1-2; D unresolved. CDR1 is SEHNR, CDR2 FQNEAQ, per germline (reference sequence). V lost 2 bases and J lost 3, with 13 bases in between. The CDR3 consists of 15 residues. CDR3 region: CASSLIAGVDYGYTF. The CDR3, as DNA: TGTGCCAGCAGCTTAATAGCCGGGGTCGACTATGGCTACACCTTC.

This clonotype was seen repeatedly, ten times or more. This chain joins TRBV7-2 and TRBJ2-6, with 12 bases lining up with TRBD2. This CDR3 has 20 amino acids. In germline, CDR1 is SGHTA, CDR2 FQGNSA. Losses at the gene ends were 2 bases for V and 0 bases for J; bases not matched to a gene: 8. This CDR3 is CASSLRASGGVSSGANVLTF. The CDR3, as DNA: TGTGCCAGCAGCTTAAGGGCTAGCGGGGGGGTGAGCTCTGGGGCCAACGTCCTGACTTTC.

The chain combines TRBV7-2 with TRBJ2-5; 10 nucleotides align to TRBD2. The germline CDR1 and CDR2 sequences are SGHTA and FQGNSA. V lost 6 bases to trimming and J lost 4 bases; unmatched junction nucleotides: 8. The CDR3 extends over 15 amino acids. The CDR3: CASRMASGSPETQYF. CDR3 sequence (DNA): TGTGCCAGCAGAATGGCTAGCGGGAGTCCAGAGACCCAGTACTTC.

The chain uses TRBV20-1 and TRBJ2-7; D possibly corresponds to TRBD1 (6 bases). V dropped 4 bases and J dropped 4 bases, with 14 bases sitting between them. The CDR3 is made up of 13 amino acids. Germline CDR1 and CDR2: DFQATT and SNEGSKA (reference sequence). DNA for the CDR3: TGCAGTGCTACCGGGACATCGACGTACGAGCAGTACTTC. This encodes CSATGTSTYEQYF.

This chain links TRBV10-3 with TRBJ2-5, with 9 bases that match TRBD1. CDR1 is ENHRY and CDR2 is SYGVKD in the germline V gene. Unmatched junction bases numbered 9, after V lost 6 bases and J lost 4 bases. The CDR3 sequence is 15 residues long. The CDR3 region has the DNA TGTGCCATCAGCGTTCAACAGGGGGCGGGAGAGACCCAGTACTTC. Its translation is CAISVQQGAGETQYF.

This clonotype has more than one count but fewer than ten. The V gene is TRBV20-1, the J gene TRBJ1-2; TRBD1 agrees at 10 bases. The CDR3 is 18 amino acids. V shed 5 bases and J 0 bases; nucleotides not matched to a gene: 15. Germline V CDR1 and CDR2: DFQATT, SNEGSKA (reference sequence). CDR3 in amino acids: CSAEGTGQGIRPNYGYTF. The CDR3 DNA reads as TGCAGTGCTGAGGGGACGGGACAGGGGATTCGCCCTAACTATGGCTACACCTTC.

V is TRBV20-1 and J is TRBJ2-7, with TRBD2 matching over 10 bases. Trimming cost V 4 bases and J 3 bases; bases outside gene matches: 6. The CDR3 runs 14 residues. Germline V gene sequence: CDR1 DFQATT, CDR2 SNEGSKA (reference sequence). For the CDR3, the DNA is TGCAGTGCTAAAGGGACTAGCGAGGTCTACGAGCAGTACTTC. It is translated as CSAKGTSEVYEQYF.

The genes are TRBV20-1 and TRBJ1-5; TRBD1 might be the D (5 bases). V gave up 5 bases and J gave up 5 bases, with 10 bases separating them. The CDR3 loop spans 12 amino acids. Germline assignment: CDR1 DFQATT and CDR2 SNEGSKA (reference sequence). The CDR3 sequence: CSAWGVHQPQHF. CDR3 DNA: TGCAGTGCTTGGGGGGTCCATCAGCCCCAGCATTTT.

This clonotype was detected ten times or more. The V and J genes are TRBV20-1 and TRBJ1-1; D unclear. V was cut by 3 bases and J by 3 bases, with 5 bases left in between. Germline-derived CDR1 and CDR2 are DFQATT and SNEGSKA (reference sequence). The CDR3 consists of 11 residues. The CDR3, as DNA: TGCAGTGCTAGTCTCCACACTGAAGCTTTCTTT. Residues: CSASLHTEAFF.

This clonotype was seen a few times. V is TRBV12-3 or TRBV12-4 and J is TRBJ1-4, with D possibly being TRBD1 (5 bases). The CDR3 length is 15 residues. The ends were cut back, 0 bases at V and 8 bases at J, with 13 bases in the middle. As DNA, the CDR3 is TGTGCCAGCAGTTTAGCGGGCCGGGACGTCGAAAAACTGTTTTTT. Translated, it gives CASSLAGRDVEKLFF.

The chain is built from TRBV11-1 and TRBJ1-2; 11 bases align to TRBD1. V lost 5 bases, J lost 7 bases, and 9 bases stayed unmatched. Germline-derived CDR1 and CDR2 are SGHAT and FQDESV (reference sequence). This CDR3 spans 15 amino acids. This chain's CDR3 is CASSTPDRGLLGYTF. For the CDR3, the DNA is TGTGCCAGCAGCACGCCGGACAGGGGGCTACTTGGCTACACCTTC.

The chain employs TRBV7-9 and TRBJ1-3; 7 nucleotides match TRBD1. Germline lookup yields CDR1 SEHNR and CDR2 FQNEAQ (reference sequence). J lost 6 bases, V lost 5 bases, and 7 bases had no gene match. The CDR3 totals 14 residues. CDR3 nucleotides: TGTGCCAGCAGCGTCTCAGGGGGTGAAAACACCATATATTTT. Translating gives CASSVSGGENTIYF.

Points on this clonotype: A read error may be the cause here, since a much bigger clone is one base away. The DNA of the CDR3 is TGTGCCAGCAGCTCCGGACAGGGGTATGATCCACCCCTCCACTTT. This gives the protein CASSSGQGYDPPLHF. This chain connects TRBV5-6 to TRBJ1-6, with 9 bases lining up with TRBD1. With 3 bases clipped from V and 11 bases from J, the junction kept 9 bases outside the gene matches. Germline CDR1 is SGHDT and CDR2 is YYEEEE. The CDR3 contains 15 residues.

This clonotype came up many times. CDR3 amino acids: CASSIWRGEAYGYTF. DNA for the CDR3: TGTGCCAGTAGTATCTGGAGGGGCGAAGCCTATGGCTACACCTTC. This sequence joins TRBV19 and TRBJ1-2; D possibly corresponds to TRBD1 (5 bases). From germline, CDR1 is LNHDA and CDR2 SQIVND (reference sequence). This CDR3 is built from 15 residues. Trimming left V 3 bases short and J 4 bases short, with 15 bases between. Full variable domain (missing parts from reference TRBV19 and TRBJ1-2): DGGITQSPKYLFRKEGQNVTLSCEQNLNHDAMYWYRQDPGQGLRLIYYSQIVNDFQKGDIAEGYSVSREKKESFPLTVTSAQKNPTAFYLCASSIWRGEAYGYTFGSGTRLTVV.

This clonotype showed up many times. This chain joins TRBV10-3 and TRBJ1-3; no reliable D call. Per germline, CDR1 ENHRY and CDR2 SYGVKD. The CDR3 is made up of 15 amino acids. V was shortened by 0 bases and J by 4 bases, with 10 bases between the two germline ends. CDR3 coding DNA: TGTGCCATCAGTGAGTCGAGGAGTCCCGGAAACACCATATATTTT. It yields the protein CAISESRSPGNTIYF.

This clonotype has a handful of counts. This rearrangement joins TRBV6-5 to TRBJ2-5; no clear D gene. Germline V CDR1 and CDR2: MNHEY, SVGAGI. The CDR3 extends over 15 amino acids. V lost 0 bases and J 4 bases, leaving 12 bases between the germline ends. The CDR3 DNA reads TGTGCCAGCAGTTACTCGAATCCTGTGAGAGAGACCCAGTACTTC. Residues: CASSYSNPVRETQYF.

This clonotype has at least ten counts. The chain uses TRBV7-3 and TRBJ2-5, with TRBD2 as a possible D gene (5 bases). V dropped 4 bases and J dropped 5 bases, with 11 bases sitting between them. Germline CDR1 and CDR2: SGHTA and FQGTGA. The length of the CDR3 is 13 residues. The CDR3 coding sequence is TGTGCCAGCAGCTCCGGAGGCTACGAGACCCAGTACTTC. Residues: CASSSGGYETQYF.

In this sample, this clonotype turned up a few times. The chain combines TRBV12-3 or TRBV12-4 with TRBJ1-1; D unclear. Trimming removed 5 bases at V and 8 bases at J, with 15 bases between. This CDR3 contains 13 residues. This CDR3 reads CASSISTQFEAFF. In DNA form, the CDR3 reads TGTGCCAGCAGTATATCGACCCAATTCGAAGCTTTCTTT.